This TCR beta chain was observed in a study of cytomegalovirus exposure and HLA in healthy donors. V was clipped by 2 bases and J by 9 bases, with 14 bases between them. Germline V gene lookup returns CDR1 SEHNR and CDR2 FQNEAQ (reference sequence). The CDR3 has 14 residues. 13 Jbeta primers and 60 Vbeta primers were used for the PCR. Generated by immunoSEQ multiplex PCR, the TCRdb table keeps only in-frame clones and is missing some. This table has 170,000 or so clones, about four fifths appearing once. The V call is TRBV7-9, the J call TRBJ2-1; D is possibly TRBD2 (7 bases). Sample: PBMCs. The TCR originated in a man in his late teens or twenties in good health and CMV-seronegative. CDR3 sequence (DNA): TGTGCCAGCAGCTTATTCGCGGGGGCGGCTGAGCAGTTCTTC. Its translation is CASSLFAGAAEQFF.